Presented here are 29 T cell receptor beta chains from one specimen sequenced in a study of identical twins. TCRdb re-called the 5' RACE reads through MiXCR, storing one row per CDR3 protein. Altogether approximately 550,000 distinct CDR3 sequences are present, about 20% being singletons, with the ten largest covering 0.45% to 0.5%. The same sample was also studied in work on yellow fever vaccine responses in identical twins.

The sequenced sample was CD4+ T cells sorted from blood. The receptors come from a young woman in good health.

The rearrangement joins TRBV9 to TRBJ2-7; D not certain. The CDR3 is 12 amino acids. V lost 2 bases and J 3 bases, leaving 6 bases between the germline ends. The germline gives CDR1 SGDLS, CDR2 YYNGEE. DNA of the CDR3: TGTGCCAGCAGCGTGGTGAGCTACGAGCAGTACTTC. Its translation: CASSVVSYEQYF.

This clonotype was observed a few times. The V gene is TRBV12-3 or TRBV12-4, the J gene TRBJ2-7; TRBD2 matches 9 bases. CDR3 length equals 13 residues. The V gene end was trimmed by 5 bases and the J gene end by 7 bases; junction bases not matched to a gene: 6. This chain's CDR3 is CASSNVLAGEQYF. The CDR3 region has the DNA TGTGCCAGCAGTAACGTACTAGCGGGTGAGCAGTACTTC.

CDR3 sequence reads: CSARDSRGVDEQYF. Written as DNA, the CDR3 is TGCAGTGCTAGAGATAGCAGGGGTGTCGACGAGCAGTACTTC. V is TRBV20-1 and J is TRBJ2-7; D is perhaps TRBD1 (6 bases). V lost 0 bases and J lost 5, with 14 bases in between. The CDR3 has 14 residues. Germline V gene lookup returns CDR1 DFQATT and CDR2 SNEGSKA (reference sequence).

The chain uses TRBV3-1 and TRBJ2-7, with a weak D call TRBD1 (6 bases). The germline V gene encodes CDR1 LGHDT and CDR2 YNNKEL (reference sequence). This CDR3 spans 15 amino acids. The V end was cut by 3 bases, the J end by 0 bases, with 12 bases between. This CDR3 is CASSQGDIHSYEQYF. The CDR3 DNA follows: TGTGCCAGCAGCCAGGGGGACATCCACTCCTACGAGCAGTACTTC.

The gene calls are TRBV29-1 and TRBJ2-1; 8 bases are a match to TRBD2. Germline lookup yields CDR1 SQVTM and CDR2 ANQGSEA. The length of the CDR3 is 15 residues. J gave up 1 base and V 1 base, and 3 bases lay outside the gene matches. The CDR3 region has the DNA TGCAGCGTTGAAGTCGGCGGGAGGTCCTACAATGAGCAGTTCTTC. Translated, it gives CSVEVGGRSYNEQFF.

There are a few counts of this clonotype. This sequence joins TRBV20-1 and TRBJ2-5, with 7 bases aligning to TRBD1. Germline V gives CDR1 DFQATT, CDR2 SNEGSKA (reference sequence). The junction had 7 bases not matched to a gene; V was cut back by 4 bases and J by 5 bases. The CDR3 length is 13 residues. Here the CDR3 DNA reads TGCAGTGCTACACAGGGGAAGGGGGAGACCCAGTACTTC. It specifies CSATQGKGETQYF.

This chain connects TRBV4-2 to TRBJ2-6, with 10 bases matching TRBD2. Per the germline V gene, CDR1 is LGHNA and CDR2 is YNFKEQ. Unmatched junction bases numbered 2, after V lost 1 base and J lost 2 bases. There are 17 residues in the CDR3. CDR3: CASSQVLAGAGANVLTF. The CDR3 DNA is TGTGCCAGCAGCCAAGTTCTAGCGGGAGCTGGGGCCAACGTCCTGACTTTC.

This clonotype was picked up a small number of times. The chain joins TRBV18 to TRBJ1-2; 10 positions agree with TRBD1. J was trimmed by 5 bases and V by 3 bases; bases with no gene match: 9. There are 16 residues in the CDR3. Germline CDR1 is KGHSH and CDR2 is LQKENI. The CDR3 bases are TGTGCCAGCTCACCGACGACCGGGACAGGGGTATATGGCTACACCTTC. It yields the protein CASSPTTGTGVYGYTF.

This chain connects TRBV12-3 or TRBV12-4 to TRBJ1-1; no reliable D call. Trimming took 4 bases from V and 4 from J, leaving 13 bases between them. The CDR3 runs 14 residues. Here the CDR3 DNA reads TGTGCCAGCAGTTCCCGGACGCGGGGCACTGAAGCTTTCTTT. Residues: CASSSRTRGTEAFF.

The rearrangement uses TRBV28 and TRBJ2-1, with 7 bases matching TRBD2. Trimming cost V 6 bases and J 9 bases; bases outside gene matches: 11. The CDR3 has 14 residues. Germline V gene data show CDR1 as MDHEN and CDR2 as SYDVKM. In DNA form, the CDR3 reads TGTGCCAGCAGCGGTCCGGGGGGACCTCTTGAGCAGTTCTTC. Encoded protein: CASSGPGGPLEQFF.

This clonotype was seen a handful of times. V gene TRBV12-3 or TRBV12-4 combines with J gene TRBJ1-2, with TRBD1 matching over 9 bases. The length of the CDR3 is 13 residues. The V segment lost 3 bases and the J segment 6 bases; nucleotides outside the gene matches: 2. CDR3 protein: CASSFRQGDGYTF. CDR3 bases: TGTGCCAGCAGTTTTCGACAGGGGGATGGCTACACCTTC.

This clonotype was detected only a few times. The chain has TRBV20-1 and TRBJ1-6; TRBD1 matches 10 bases. CDR3 size: 14 residues. The germline V gene encodes CDR1 DFQATT and CDR2 SNEGSKA (reference sequence). V lost 1 base, J lost 18 bases, and 12 bases stayed unmatched. The CDR3 is CSARGGTGDHLSHF. The CDR3 coding sequence is TGCAGTGCTAGAGGGGGGACAGGGGATCACCTATCCCACTTT.

The V call is TRBV12-3 or TRBV12-4, the J call TRBJ2-5; 10 nucleotides align to TRBD2. J lost 0 bases, V lost 5 bases, and 12 bases had no gene match. This CDR3 is built from 18 residues. Written as DNA, the CDR3 is TGTGCCAGCAGTACCCTACAAGGACTAGCGGAGAACCAAGAGACCCAGTACTTC. Protein sequence: CASSTLQGLAENQETQYF.

V gene TRBV28 combines with J gene TRBJ2-1; possible D gene TRBD2, 7 bases. V was trimmed by 8 bases and J by 7 bases, leaving 15 bases between them. The germline CDR1 and CDR2 sequences are MDHEN and SYDVKM. The CDR3 extends over 13 amino acids. The CDR3 nucleotides read TGTGCCAGCCTCCGGGGGGCCGGGAATGAGCAGTTCTTC. Translating gives CASLRGAGNEQFF.

The chain's CDR3 is CASSFGNNQPQHF. Written as DNA, the CDR3 is TGTGCCAGCAGTTTTGGTAACAATCAGCCCCAGCATTTT. This sequence joins TRBV12-3 or TRBV12-4 and TRBJ1-5; no reliable D call. The CDR3 runs to 13 residues. V was trimmed by 3 bases and J by 3 bases, leaving 6 bases between them.

This clonotype was observed a few times. The chain links TRBV28 to TRBJ2-5; 7 nucleotides match TRBD1. Trimming removed 5 bases from V and 5 bases from J; junction bases left unmatched: 5. Germline V lookup: CDR1 MDHEN, CDR2 SYDVKM. The CDR3 contains 13 residues. The CDR3 nucleotides are TGTGCCAGCAGTCCGGACAGGTGGGAGACCCAGTACTTC. This encodes CASSPDRWETQYF.

The chain recombines TRBV29-1 with TRBJ2-1; no clear D. Germline CDR1 and CDR2: SQVTM and ANQGSEA. The length of the CDR3 is 12 residues. V lost 7 bases and J lost 3, with 10 bases in between. The CDR3 is CSGRERYNEQFF. DNA for the CDR3: TGCAGCGGCCGTGAGCGCTACAATGAGCAGTTCTTC.

The genes are TRBV18 and TRBJ2-5, with TRBD2 matching over 12 bases. The CDR3 loop spans 16 amino acids. Looked up from germline, CDR1 is KGHSH and CDR2 is LQKENI. The junction had 5 bases not matched to a gene; V was cut back by 5 bases and J by 1 base. CDR3 in DNA: TGTGCCAGCTCAACTGGGACTAGCGGGCGCCAAGAGACCCAGTACTTC. Encoded protein: CASSTGTSGRQETQYF. Using reference TRBV18 and TRBJ2-5 for the parts outside the CDR3, the full variable domain is NAGVMQNPRHLVRRRGQEARLRCSPMKGHSHVYWYRQLPEEGLKFMVYLQKENIIDESGMPKERFSAEFPKEGPSILRIQQVVRGDSAAYFCASSTGTSGRQETQYFGPGTRLLVL.

The chain links TRBV12-3 or TRBV12-4 to TRBJ1-1; D gene unclear. With 3 bases removed from V and 5 bases from J, the gap between germline ends came to 16 bases. The CDR3 consists of 15 residues. The CDR3 DNA reads TGTGCCAGCAGTTTTTTAGGGCGTCGGAGAACTGAAGCTTTCTTT. Its protein is CASSFLGRRRTEAFF.

The chain has TRBV7-9 and TRBJ1-6, with 9 nucleotides matching TRBD1. V trimming: 2 bases; J trimming: 8 bases; junction bases outside the gene matches: 4. The CDR3 sequence is 15 residues long. Germline loops: CDR1 SEHNR, CDR2 FQNEAQ (reference sequence). CDR3 bases: TGTGCCAGCAGCTTACTTGACAGGGGGTATTCACCCCTCCACTTT. This encodes CASSLLDRGYSPLHF. Based on the CDR3 plus reference TRBV7-9 and TRBJ1-6, the full variable domain is DTGVSQNPRHKITKRGQNVTFRCDPISEHNRLYWYRQTLGQGPEFLTYFQNEAQLEKSRLLSDRFSAERPKGSFSTLEIQRTEQGDSAMYLCASSLLDRGYSPLHFGNGTRLTVT.

This clonotype has a handful of counts. The chain recombines TRBV24-1 with TRBJ2-4, with 8 positions matching TRBD1. This CDR3 comprises 14 residues. The junction had 8 bases not matched to a gene; V was cut back by 2 bases and J by 12 bases. Germline V gene lookup returns CDR1 KGHDR and CDR2 SFDVKD. CDR3 DNA sequence: TGTGCCACCAGTGATTCCTGGACAGGGAGTGATCAGTACTTC. This gives the protein CATSDSWTGSDQYF.

Only a few counts were recorded for this clonotype. This sequence joins TRBV6-5 and TRBJ2-1, with D perhaps being TRBD1 or TRBD2 (5 bases each). CDR1 and CDR2 from the germline V gene are MNHEY and SVGAGI. The CDR3 contains 14 residues. Trimming took 3 bases from V and 8 from J, leaving 14 bases between them. CDR3 amino acids: CASSYAPGDDEQFF. The CDR3 region has the DNA TGTGCCAGCAGTTATGCGCCTGGGGACGATGAGCAGTTCTTC.

The chain is built from TRBV2 and TRBJ2-5; 7 bases agree with TRBD1. This CDR3 spans 15 amino acids. Germline trimming cut 6 bases from V and 3 bases from J; bases unmatched to any gene: 10. CDR1 is SNHLY and CDR2 is FYNNEI in the germline V gene. The CDR3 spells CASSPRGWVEETQYF. DNA for the CDR3: TGTGCCAGCAGCCCCAGGGGGTGGGTGGAAGAGACCCAGTACTTC.

A few counts support this clonotype. This chain joins TRBV2 and TRBJ2-3; D is unclear. The CDR3 is 12 amino acids. Trimming removed 7 bases from V and 5 bases from J, with 10 bases in between. Germline CDR1 SNHLY, CDR2 FYNNEI. The CDR3 here is CASTPRIDTQYF. The DNA of the CDR3 is TGTGCCAGCACCCCTAGAATAGATACGCAGTATTTT.

This clonotype has just one count. The J gene is TRBJ2-3, the V gene TRBV27; 7 bases fit TRBD2. Germline V gives CDR1 MNHEY, CDR2 SMNVEV (reference sequence). The V and J ends lost 1 base and 1 base, in that order; junction bases with no gene match: 5. This CDR3 is 16 amino acids long. The CDR3 region has the DNA TGTGCCAGCAGTTTATGGGCGGGAGTAGGCACAGATACGCAGTATTTT. Protein product: CASSLWAGVGTDTQYF.

The chain is built from TRBV5-1 and TRBJ2-7; weak D call: TRBD1 (6 bases). CDR3 length equals 14 residues. V shed 7 bases and J shed 4 bases, with 18 bases lying between them. Germline CDR1 SGHRS, CDR2 YFSETQ. This CDR3 reads CASATGTIDYEQYF. The CDR3 DNA follows: TGCGCCAGCGCCACCGGGACAATAGATTACGAGCAGTACTTC.

The CDR3 DNA reads as TGCAGTGCTAGTAGCGGGACTAGCGGGAGTCTGCAGTACTTC. This translates into CSASSGTSGSLQYF. The V gene is TRBV20-1, the J gene TRBJ2-7; 14 positions match TRBD2. Trimming removed 3 bases from V and 9 bases from J; junction bases left unmatched: 7. The CDR3 covers 14 residues. Germline V gene data show CDR1 as DFQATT and CDR2 as SNEGSKA (reference sequence).

This clonotype occurred a few times. The chain has TRBV10-3 and TRBJ2-1; weak D call: TRBD2 (7 bases). The CDR3 is 16 amino acids. The germline V gene has CDR1 ENHRY and CDR2 SYGVKD. The V gene lost 7 bases and the J gene lost 4 bases, with 20 bases spanning the gap. CDR3 region: CAINSKGEGLYNEQFF. The CDR3 bases are TGTGCCATCAACAGCAAGGGGGAGGGCCTTTACAATGAGCAGTTCTTC.

This clonotype was counted between two and nine times. The chain joins TRBV7-8 to TRBJ2-4; TRBD2 might be the D (6 bases). The V gene lost 4 bases and the J gene lost 1 base, with 11 bases spanning the gap. Germline CDR1 is SGHVS and CDR2 is FQNEAQ. This CDR3 is 15 amino acids long. CDR3 amino acids: CASSSIGGAKNIQYF. For the CDR3, the DNA is TGTGCCAGCAGCTCTATCGGGGGTGCCAAAAACATTCAGTACTTC.